Following are 17 T cell receptor beta chains from one sample sequenced in a study of post-analysis software for immune sequencing data. Study results and caveats: When patients were compared with controls, 5 or 6 TRBV segments were more frequent, TRBV5-6, TRBV5-1 and TRBV20-1 among them.

Their recognized antigens are unknown. The library was made from cDNA and included unique molecular identifiers. TCRdb analysed the PCR reads with MiXCR anew, one entry per CDR3 protein. The table includes approximately 440,000 distinct CDR3 sequences, under 55% detected once. Sequencing was carried out using blood. The receptors were gathered from a girl aged 5-17 years with multiple sclerosis.

The chain joins TRBV5-1 to TRBJ1-1; D is unresolved. V was trimmed by 4 bases and J by 11 bases, leaving 24 bases between them. The CDR3 loop spans 15 amino acids. Germline CDR1 and CDR2: SGHRS and YFSETQ. CDR3 in amino acids: CASSPEDSTTYSAFF. The CDR3 DNA is TGCGCCAGCAGCCCTGAGGACTCGACAACCTATTCGGCTTTCTTT.

The chain employs TRBV29-1 and TRBJ2-3, with 8 bases aligning to TRBD1. The CDR3 is 13 residues long. The germline gives CDR1 SQVTM, CDR2 ANQGSEA. The ends lost 7 bases at V and 6 bases at J; junction bases unmatched: 9. CDR3 in amino acids: CSAAGGLSDTQYF. The CDR3 nucleotides are TGCAGCGCCGCAGGGGGCTTGTCGGATACGCAGTATTTT.

There are many counts of this clonotype. The CDR3: CASSFAGYEQYF. The DNA for the CDR3 is TGTGCCAGCAGCTTCGCCGGGTACGAGCAGTACTTC. The chain employs TRBV7-2 and TRBJ2-4; no clear D gene. Judging by the DNA end, TRBJ2-7 fits better; the J call may be wrong. The CDR3 totals 12 residues. CDR1 and CDR2 from the germline V gene are SGHTA and FQGNSA.

This clonotype showed up just a few times. The chain recombines TRBV20-1 with TRBJ2-1, with D unresolved. Germline lookup yields CDR1 DFQATT and CDR2 SNEGSKA (reference sequence). This CDR3 has 14 amino acids. V lost 3 bases to trimming and J lost 0 bases, with 9 bases between them. The CDR3 DNA reads TGCAGTGCTAGCACGGAGAGCTCCTACAATGAGCAGTTCTTC. The encoded protein is CSASTESSYNEQFF.

The V and J genes are TRBV28 and TRBJ2-3, with 7 bases fitting TRBD1. Trimming cost V 5 bases and J 0 bases; bases outside gene matches: 8. This CDR3 is 16 amino acids long. Germline V gene lookup returns CDR1 MDHEN and CDR2 SYDVKM. The CDR3, as DNA: TGTGCCAGCAGTGTTGACAGGGTAGAAAGCACAGATACGCAGTATTTT. Translation gives CASSVDRVESTDTQYF.

This clonotype was counted between two and nine times. V gene TRBV7-9 combines with J gene TRBJ2-1; TRBD2 is a possible D gene (5 bases). CDR3 length: 14 amino acids. The V end lost 1 base, the J end lost 6 bases, and 10 bases lay between the germline ends. Per the germline V gene, CDR1 is SEHNR and CDR2 is FQNEAQ (reference sequence). CDR3 sequence (DNA): TGTGCCAGCAGCTTAGTTTCGGCGGGCAATGAGCAGTTCTTC. Its translation: CASSLVSAGNEQFF.

This clonotype was detected a few times. V and J are TRBV28 and TRBJ2-5, with D possibly matching TRBD1 (5 bases). Gene TRBJ2-7 matches the end of the DNA better, so the J call may be wrong. CDR3 size: 14 residues. Germline V CDR1 and CDR2: MDHEN, SYDVKM. CDR3 nucleotides: TGTGCCAGCAGTTTGATGGGGCCTTCCTACGAGCAGTACTTC. Translation gives CASSLMGPSYEQYF.

The CDR3 bases are TGTGCCAGCAGTTTTCATTTGGGACAGCAAGAGACCCAGTACTTC. Protein product: CASSFHLGQQETQYF. The chain uses TRBV28 and TRBJ2-5; TRBD1 matches 7 bases. The V segment lost 3 bases and the J segment 2 bases; nucleotides outside the gene matches: 6. The CDR3 loop spans 15 amino acids. Per the germline V gene, CDR1 is MDHEN and CDR2 is SYDVKM.

This rearrangement joins TRBV12-3 or TRBV12-4 to TRBJ2-7, with D possibly matching TRBD1 (6 bases). The V gene lost 6 bases and the J gene lost 1 base, with 10 bases spanning the gap. The CDR3 covers 13 residues. As DNA, the CDR3 is TGTGCCAGCAGCATTGGACAGTCCTACGAGCAGTACTTC. Protein product: CASSIGQSYEQYF.

The chain uses TRBV6-1 and TRBJ1-1; 7 positions match TRBD1. The germline V gene encodes CDR1 MNHNS and CDR2 SASEGT. This CDR3 has 15 amino acids. V lost 5 bases, J lost 1 base, and 7 bases stayed unmatched. DNA for the CDR3: TGTGCCAGCAGTTCCTCCGGGACAGAGAACACTGAAGCTTTCTTT. It yields the protein CASSSSGTENTEAFF.

This chain joins TRBV5-1 and TRBJ1-2; possibly TRBD1 for D (6 bases). Trimming shortened V by 6 bases and J by 7 bases, and 19 bases separated the two germline ends. This CDR3 is 14 amino acids long. Germline loops: CDR1 SGHRS, CDR2 YFSETQ. In DNA form, the CDR3 reads TGCGCCAGCACCTTCGATACAGGGTTTGGTGGCTACACCTTC. Translating it yields CASTFDTGFGGYTF.

This chain uses TRBV7-9 with TRBJ2-1, with 13 bases lining up with TRBD2. Germline loops: CDR1 SEHNR, CDR2 FQNEAQ (reference sequence). The junction had 12 bases not matched to a gene; V was cut back by 5 bases and J by 8 bases. The CDR3 runs to 17 residues. In DNA, the CDR3 is TGTGCCAGCAGCCTCACCCGGACTAGCGGGAGTCGCGATGAGCAGTTCTTC. This codes for CASSLTRTSGSRDEQFF.

The gene calls are TRBV7-8 and TRBJ2-7; possibly TRBD2 for D (6 bases). The last part of the DNA fits TRBJ2-5 better; the J call may be wrong. The CDR3 is 15 amino acids. CDR1 and CDR2 (germline): SGHVS, FQNEAQ. The CDR3 sequence: CASSLTRALPETQYF. The DNA for the CDR3 is TGTGCCAGCAGCTTGACTAGAGCCCTCCCTGAGACCCAGTACTTC.

The chain has TRBV9 and TRBJ2-7; possible D gene TRBD2, 5 bases. Germline lookup yields CDR1 SGDLS and CDR2 YYNGEE. The V end lost 4 bases, the J end lost 3 bases, and 20 bases lay between the germline ends. This CDR3 contains 16 residues. CDR3 region: CASSPDVGRGNYEQYF. The CDR3, as DNA: TGTGCCAGCAGCCCCGACGTGGGGAGAGGCAACTACGAGCAGTACTTC.

This clonotype was seen more than once but under ten times. V gene TRBV29-1 combines with J gene TRBJ2-1; 8 bases align to TRBD2. Germline values: CDR1 SQVTM, CDR2 ANQGSEA. Trimming took 8 bases from V and 9 from J; bases not matched to a gene: 15. This CDR3 contains 14 residues. The CDR3: CSSSRAGARGEQFF. Written as DNA, the CDR3 is TGCAGCTCGTCCCGAGCGGGGGCCCGGGGTGAGCAGTTCTTC.

V is TRBV12-5 and J is TRBJ1-2; TRBD1 agrees at 8 bases. CDR1 and CDR2 (germline): LGHNT, FRNRAP. V lost 6 bases to trimming and J lost 6 bases; unmatched junction nucleotides: 6. The CDR3 sequence is 13 residues long. CDR3 in DNA: TGTGCTAGTGGCAGGACAGGGTCCGATGGCTACACCTTC. This gives the protein CASGRTGSDGYTF.

The chain is built from TRBV11-1 and TRBJ2-5; D possibly uses TRBD1 or TRBD2 (5 bases each). Germline CDR1 and CDR2: SGHAT and FQDESV (reference sequence). Trimming took 4 bases from V and 1 from J, leaving 7 bases between them. This CDR3 comprises 13 residues. CDR3 DNA: TGTGCCAGCAGCTGGGGACGCCAAGAGACCCAGTACTTC. It yields the protein CASSWGRQETQYF.